These 10 T cell receptor beta chains were sequenced from one sample in a study of response to subunit inactivated influenza vaccine. TCRdb reprocessed the RT-PCR reads with MiXCR, giving one entry per CDR3 protein. This sample has more than 700,000 distinct CDR3 sequences, with 21% found just once. The sample was PBMCs from blood, taken 5 to 6 days after vaccination. The receptor source for this set is a man aged 50-60 years who received an inactivated influenza vaccine.

This chain joins TRBV15 and TRBJ2-1; 14 positions agree with TRBD2. Germline lookup yields CDR1 LNHNV and CDR2 YYDKDF (reference sequence). The CDR3 loop spans 15 amino acids. V lost 1 base to trimming and J lost 8 bases; unmatched junction nucleotides: 1. The CDR3 sequence is CATSRGLAGGHEQFF. The CDR3 nucleotides read TGTGCCACCAGCAGAGGACTAGCGGGGGGGCATGAGCAGTTCTTC.

The chain couples TRBV6-5 to TRBJ2-5; the match to TRBD1 covers 7 bases. J gave up 5 bases and V 0 bases, and 9 bases lay outside the gene matches. The CDR3 loop spans 16 amino acids. Germline CDR1 and CDR2: MNHEY and SVGAGI. The chain's CDR3 is CASSYSMWQGVETQYF. CDR3 nucleotides: TGTGCCAGCAGTTACTCGATGTGGCAGGGGGTGGAGACCCAGTACTTC.

This clonotype came up many times. V usage is TRBV2 and J usage is TRBJ2-1; 11 bases are a match to TRBD2. CDR3 length: 13 residues. Germline trimming cut 7 bases from V and 5 bases from J; bases unmatched to any gene: 1. CDR1 is SNHLY, CDR2 FYNNEI, per germline. The CDR3 region has the DNA TGTGCCAGCAAACTAGCGGGGGACAATGAGCAGTTCTTC. This gives the protein CASKLAGDNEQFF.

This clonotype showed up just a few times. In DNA form, the CDR3 reads TGCGCCAGCAGCCAGTACCCGACAAGGTCGGAAGCTTTCTTT. It encodes CASSQYPTRSEAFF. The gene calls are TRBV4-1 and TRBJ1-1; no clear D. CDR1 is MGHRA and CDR2 is YSYEKL in the germline V gene. Trimming cost V 3 bases and J 8 bases, with 16 bases left between them. This CDR3 is built from 14 residues.

The rearrangement joins TRBV25-1 to TRBJ2-7; D is unresolved. This CDR3 is built from 15 residues. V was shortened by 4 bases and J by 6 bases, with 19 bases between the two germline ends. The germline gives CDR1 MGHDK, CDR2 SYGVNS. The CDR3 sequence: CASSVGSIPSSEQYF. CDR3 sequence (DNA): TGTGCCAGCAGTGTGGGATCCATACCCTCGAGCGAGCAGTACTTC.

The V and J genes are TRBV6-5 and TRBJ2-3; D gene ambiguous. There are 15 residues in the CDR3. CDR1 is MNHEY, CDR2 SVGAGI, per germline. V lost 2 bases to trimming and J lost 0 bases, with 9 bases between them. CDR3 protein: CASSYRARSTDTQYF. In DNA, the CDR3 is TGTGCCAGCAGTTACAGGGCCCGAAGCACAGATACGCAGTATTTT.

This clonotype was counted many times. V and J are TRBV12-3 or TRBV12-4 and TRBJ2-2; D is unclear. This CDR3 region has 15 residues. The V end was cut by 3 bases, the J end by 2 bases, with 10 bases between. CDR3 in DNA: TGTGCCAGCAGTTTCGAACGGATCAACACCGGGGAGCTGTTTTTT. Protein sequence: CASSFERINTGELFF.

The rearrangement links TRBV11-2 to TRBJ1-2, with TRBD1 matching 7 bases. This CDR3 is built from 15 residues. The germline V gene has CDR1 SGHAT and CDR2 FQNNGV. Germline trimming cut 4 bases from V and 6 bases from J; bases unmatched to any gene: 11. The CDR3 nucleotides are TGTGCCAGCAGCTCAATACAGGGGAGCGGAGATGGCTACACCTTC. It translates to CASSSIQGSGDGYTF. Variable domain in full (rest from reference TRBV11-2 and TRBJ1-2): EAGVAQSPRYKIIEKRQSVAFWCNPISGHATLYWYQQILGQGPKLLIQFQNNGVVDDSQLPKDRFSAERLKGVDSTLKIQPAKLEDSAVYLCASSSIQGSGDGYTFGSGTRLTVV.

This clonotype was seen a few times. The CDR3 reads CASYRRLAGRNEQFF. The DNA of the CDR3 is TGTGCCTCCTATCGGAGACTAGCGGGACGCAATGAGCAGTTCTTC. The V gene is TRBV6-2 or TRBV6-3, the J gene TRBJ2-1, with TRBD2 matching over 11 bases. V lost 11 bases and J lost 6; bases outside the gene matches: 12. The CDR3 extends over 15 amino acids. The germline V gene has CDR1 MNHEY and CDR2 SVGEGT.

There are many counts of this clonotype. The V gene is TRBV6-1, the J gene TRBJ1-3; D remains ambiguous. The germline V gene has CDR1 MNHNS and CDR2 SASEGT. The CDR3 has 13 residues. The V end was cut by 6 bases, the J end by 0 bases, with 6 bases between. The CDR3 reads CASRMSSGNTIYF. CDR3 nucleotide sequence: TGTGCCAGCAGAATGAGCTCTGGAAACACCATATATTTT.